This T cell receptor beta chain was identified in a study of siplizumab effects on memory and regulatory T cells. This CDR3 has 14 amino acids. CDR1 is SGHRS and CDR2 is YFSETQ in the germline V gene. V was shortened by 0 bases and J by 2 bases, with 9 bases between the two germline ends. Generated by immunoSEQ multiplex PCR, the TCRdb table keeps only in-frame clones and is missing some. The repertoire has 80,000 to 130,000 clones, around 92% of them found once; the top ten carry approximately 2.7%. Input material: CD4+ T cells sorted from blood. This sequence originates from a human donor in good health. Some clones in this sample may be carry-over from other donors' samples. The chain combines TRBV5-1 with TRBJ2-7, with D perhaps TRBD1 (5 bases). The CDR3 reads CASSLGQRPYEQYF. CDR3 nucleotide sequence: TGCGCCAGCAGCTTGGGACAGCGACCCTACGAGCAGTACTTC.